Below are 17 T cell receptor beta chains sequenced from a single sample in a study of vaccination effects on CD4 cells after COVID-19. Sequencing in the ViraFEST assay came after antigen-specific CD4+ T cells had been expanded with viral peptide pools, which were used to stimulate PBMC. Following an approximately 11-day culture, CD4+ T cells were purified. Recipients of the vaccine had no prior SARS-CoV-2 infection and negative nucleocapsid antibodies. Their target antigens are unknown. Some clones are missing from TCRdb's copy, which holds only in-frame ones; the method was immunoSEQ multiplex PCR. The sample carries approximately 74,000 clones, 60% to 75% recorded once. Sequencing was performed on CD4+ T cells from PBMCs cultured with HCoV-NL63 spike peptides, taken before COVID-19 vaccination. The source of these receptors is a human donor who received a COVID-19 vaccine.

In DNA form, the CDR3 reads TGTGCCAGCAGCATAGTAGCGGGGGGGCGGGAGACCCAGTACTTC. It specifies CASSIVAGGRETQYF. V and J are TRBV7-8 and TRBJ2-5, with 11 bases lining up with TRBD2. V trimming: 5 bases; J trimming: 5 bases; junction bases outside the gene matches: 7. In germline, CDR1 is SGHVS, CDR2 FQNEAQ. This CDR3 is 15 amino acids long.

This clone was seen a few times. The V gene is TRBV27, the J gene TRBJ2-7, with a possible D match to TRBD1 (6 bases). V was shortened by 4 bases and J by 4 bases, with 11 bases between the two germline ends. CDR3 length equals 13 residues. Germline CDR1 MNHEY, CDR2 SMNVEV (reference sequence). CDR3 sequence reads: CASSSSDRYEQYV. CDR3 sequence (DNA): TGTGCCAGCAGTTCCTCCGACAGGTACGAGCAGTACGTC.

The table lists this clone with a few counts. V and J are TRBV5-1 and TRBJ2-3; TRBD1 is a possible D gene (5 bases). Deletions cut 0 bases from V and 2 bases from J, with 7 bases between. This CDR3 has 14 amino acids. CDR1 is SGHRS and CDR2 is YFSETQ in the germline V gene. CDR3 sequence (DNA): TGCGCCAGCAGCTTGGGACAGATCACAGATACGCAGTATTTT. Its translation is CASSLGQITDTQYF. Full variable domain (outside the CDR3, taken from reference TRBV5-1 and TRBJ2-3): KAGVTQTPRYLIKTRGQQVTLSCSPISGHRSVSWYQQTPGQGLQFLFEYFSETQRNKGNFPGRFSGRQFSNSRSEMNVSTLELGDSALYLCASSLGQITDTQYFGPGTRLTVL.

For the CDR3, the DNA is TGTGCCACCCGCGGACCTTTAGGACAGGGGGCAGAGACCCAGTACTTC. Amino acids: CATRGPLGQGAETQYF. The genes are TRBV24-1 and TRBJ2-5, with 11 bases that match TRBD1. From germline, CDR1 is KGHDR and CDR2 SFDVKD. Trimming took 9 bases from V and 4 from J; bases not matched to a gene: 12. The length of the CDR3 is 16 residues.

This clone appeared a few times. The chain combines TRBV11-2 with TRBJ1-5; no firm D call. The CDR3 spans 13 residues. CDR1 and CDR2 from the germline V gene are SGHAT and FQNNGV. Between the trimmed V and J ends, which lost 1 base and 5 bases, there was a span of 6 bases. The CDR3 spells CASSLGMDQPQHF. CDR3 nucleotides: TGTGCCAGCAGCTTAGGGATGGATCAGCCCCAGCATTTT.

This chain joins TRBV6-1 and TRBJ2-7; 13 bases are a match to TRBD2. The ends lost 4 bases at V and 6 bases at J; junction bases unmatched: 9. Germline CDR1 reads MNHNS; CDR2 reads SASEGT. This CDR3 has 16 amino acids. CDR3 bases: TGTGCCAGCAGTGGGGGACTAGCGGGGCCTCAAGGCGAGCAGTACGTC. Its translation: CASSGGLAGPQGEQYV.

V and J are TRBV18 and TRBJ2-3, with D hard to call. Germline V lookup: CDR1 KGHSH, CDR2 LQKENI. V lost 5 bases to trimming and J lost 0 bases, with 9 bases between them. The CDR3 loop spans 14 amino acids. CDR3 sequence reads: CASSERKSTDTQYF. The DNA of the CDR3 is TGTGCCAGCTCAGAGAGGAAAAGCACAGATACGCAGTATTTT.

The rearrangement uses TRBV7-2 and TRBJ2-2; TRBD2 agrees at 13 bases. The V gene's germline CDR1 is SGHTA and CDR2 FQGNSA. CDR3 length: 15 residues. J was trimmed by 9 bases and V by 0 bases; bases with no gene match: 1. In DNA form, the CDR3 reads TGTGCCAGCAGCTTAGCACTAGCGGGGGGGCGGGAGCTGTTTTTT. Protein sequence: CASSLALAGGRELFF. Based on the CDR3 plus reference TRBV7-2 and TRBJ2-2, the full variable domain is GAGVSQSPSNKVTEKGKDVELRCDPISGHTALYWYRQSLGQGLEFLIYFQGNSAPDKSGLPSDRFSAERTGGSVSTLTIQRTQQEDSAVYLCASSLALAGGRELFFGEGSRLTVL.

The chain uses TRBV3-1 (or the pseudogene TRBV3-2) and TRBJ2-5; no clear D gene. The V gene lost 6 bases and the J gene lost 3 bases, with 11 bases spanning the gap. Germline CDR1 is LGHDT and CDR2 is YNNKEL (reference sequence). The CDR3 is 13 amino acids. The CDR3 nucleotides are TGTGCCAGCAGGTGGATAAGGGAAGAGACCCAGTACTTC. This encodes CASRWIREETQYF.

The chain couples TRBV18 to TRBJ2-7; TRBD1 is a possible D gene (5 bases). Germline CDR1 and CDR2: KGHSH and LQKENI. The CDR3 consists of 13 residues. V gave up 5 bases and J gave up 6 bases, with 14 bases separating them. The CDR3 DNA sequence: TGTGCCAGCTCATCTACTCCAGGGTTCGAGCAGTACGTC. Amino acid sequence: CASSSTPGFEQYV.

In DNA form, the CDR3 reads TGTGCCAGCAGCCCCTCTCTCTTGATAGCCAAAAACATTCAGTACTTC. This gives the protein CASSPSLLIAKNIQYF. V gene TRBV7-2 combines with J gene TRBJ2-4; D uncertain. Trimming removed 5 bases at V and 0 bases at J, with 14 bases between. The CDR3 sequence is 16 residues long. In germline, CDR1 is SGHTA, CDR2 FQGNSA.

This clone was seen only a few times. The rearrangement uses TRBV27 and TRBJ2-4; D perhaps matches TRBD1 (6 bases). Germline loops: CDR1 MNHEY, CDR2 SMNVEV (reference sequence). This CDR3 region has 14 residues. V was pared by 6 bases and J by 0 bases, with 9 bases between. This chain's CDR3 is CASRPRGAKNIQYF. The CDR3 DNA sequence: TGTGCCAGCAGGCCCAGGGGAGCCAAAAACATTCAGTACTTC.

This sequence joins TRBV18 and TRBJ1-2; D might be TRBD1 (6 bases). Germline assignment: CDR1 KGHSH and CDR2 LQKENI. Trimming took 2 bases from V and 3 from J, leaving 19 bases between them. This CDR3 has 17 residues. The CDR3 bases are TGTGCCAGCTCACCAGAGGCCCCGGGACAAGTATACTATGGCTACACCTTC. This translates into CASSPEAPGQVYYGYTF. Using reference TRBV18 and TRBJ1-2 for the parts outside the CDR3, the full variable domain is NAGVMQNPRHLVRRRGQEARLRCSPMKGHSHVYWYRQLPEEGLKFMVYLQKENIIDESGMPKERFSAEFPKEGPSILRIQQVVRGDSAAYFCASSPEAPGQVYYGYTFGSGTRLTVV.

The table lists this clone with a few counts. The rearrangement links TRBV6-1 to TRBJ1-5, with D possibly matching TRBD1 (5 bases). This CDR3 contains 14 residues. Germline loops: CDR1 MNHNS, CDR2 SASEGT. The ends were cut back, 3 bases at V and 9 bases at J, with 15 bases in the middle. The CDR3 region has the DNA TGTGCCAGCAGTGAGCGGGACGGCCTTCTGCCCCAGCATTTT. This codes for CASSERDGLLPQHF.

This rearrangement joins TRBV9 to TRBJ1-2; no firm D call. Germline CDR1 reads SGDLS; CDR2 reads YYNGEE. The V end lost 0 bases, the J end lost 3 bases, and 12 bases lay between the germline ends. The CDR3 spans 15 residues. CDR3 sequence: CASSVAQDGYYGYTF. In nucleotides, the CDR3 is TGTGCCAGCAGCGTAGCCCAGGACGGGTACTATGGCTACACCTTC.

A few counts support this clone. The chain joins TRBV5-8 to TRBJ2-3; 10 bases agree with TRBD1. Germline-derived CDR1 and CDR2 are SGHTS and YDEGEE. The CDR3 is 17 residues long. The trim removed 7 bases at V and 2 bases at J, leaving 13 bases unmatched. CDR3: CASPTGTGAKVTDTQYF. CDR3 coding DNA: TGTGCCAGCCCCACCGGGACAGGGGCCAAAGTCACAGATACGCAGTATTTT.

The chain couples TRBV7-3 to TRBJ2-1, with D uncertain. V lost 5 bases and J lost 0, with 11 bases in between. Germline V gene sequence: CDR1 SGHTA, CDR2 FQGTGA. The CDR3 spans 15 residues. CDR3 in DNA: TGTGCCAGCAGCGCGGCACGGAGCTCCTACAATGAGCAGTTCTTC. Residues: CASSAARSSYNEQFF. Filled out from reference TRBV7-3 and TRBJ2-1, the complete variable domain reads GAGVSQTPSNKVTEKGKYVELRCDPISGHTALYWYRQSLGQGPEFLIYFQGTGAADDSGLPNDRFFAVRPEGSVSTLKIQRTERGDSAVYLCASSAARSSYNEQFFGPGTRLTVL.